This T cell receptor (beta chain) was sequenced for a study of T cell responses to AZD1222 COVID-19 vaccine. As concerns this clone: No antigen is known for it.

Germline loops: CDR1 LNHDA, CDR2 SQIVND (reference sequence). Unmatched junction bases numbered 9, after V lost 6 bases and J lost 3 bases. The CDR3 runs 15 residues. Sequencing used immunoSEQ multiplex PCR; TCRdb keeps in-frame clones, though not all of them. This repertoire shows roughly 140,000 clones, 85% to 90% found once; its top ten account for approximately 1.5%. General observations from the study: Spike-specific TCR breadth and depth went up after people got two AZD1222 doses. Unmutated variant regions are reportedly targeted by nearly half of spike-specific TCRs. Repertoire sampling occurred only after the peak T cell response.

The sequence was collected from an adult in good health. Sample: peripheral blood, taken on day 0 of AZD1222 vaccination. The chain recombines TRBV19 with TRBJ2-5, with 8 nucleotides matching TRBD2. CDR3 in amino acids: CASSSQSGGEETQYF. The CDR3 nucleotides are TGTGCCAGTAGCAGCCAATCGGGGGGGGAAGAGACCCAGTACTTC.